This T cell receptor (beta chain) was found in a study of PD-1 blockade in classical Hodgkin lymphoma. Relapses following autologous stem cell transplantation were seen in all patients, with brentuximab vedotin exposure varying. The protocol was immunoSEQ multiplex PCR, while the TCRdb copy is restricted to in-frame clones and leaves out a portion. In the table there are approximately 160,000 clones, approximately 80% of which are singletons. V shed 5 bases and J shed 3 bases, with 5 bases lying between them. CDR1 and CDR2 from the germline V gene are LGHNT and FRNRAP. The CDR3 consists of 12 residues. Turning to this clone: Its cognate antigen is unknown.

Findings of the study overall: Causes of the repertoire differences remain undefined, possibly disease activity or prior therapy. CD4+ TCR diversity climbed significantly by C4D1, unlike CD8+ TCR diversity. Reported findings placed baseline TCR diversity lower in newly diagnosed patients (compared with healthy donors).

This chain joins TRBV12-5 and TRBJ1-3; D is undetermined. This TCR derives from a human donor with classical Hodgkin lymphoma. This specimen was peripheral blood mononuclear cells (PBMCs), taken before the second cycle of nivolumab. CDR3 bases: TGTGCTAGTGGTCTGAGTGGAAACACCATATATTTT. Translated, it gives CASGLSGNTIYF.